The table lists the clone carrying this T cell receptor (beta chain) with a few counts. Its antigen is unknown. This sample is drawn from a study of T cell responses to AZD1222 COVID-19 vaccine. Study overall: Second doses were pooled across both intervals (about 4 or about 12 weeks).

The data were produced by immunoSEQ multiplex PCR, yet TCRdb's version contains in-frame clones alone and is incomplete. In the table there are about 180,000 clones, around nine tenths of which are singletons. Overall study results and limits: Spike-wide coverage was observed for vaccine-associated CD4 TCRs, with dominant responses at 160-218 and 743-854.

The CDR3 runs 14 residues. Germline values: CDR1 SGHTA, CDR2 FQGTGA. V was pared by 2 bases and J by 9 bases, with 14 bases between. This sequence was found in an adult in good health. This specimen consisted of peripheral blood, obtained on day 0 of AZD1222 vaccination. The V call is TRBV7-3, the J call TRBJ2-1; D is perhaps TRBD1 (6 bases). CDR3 sequence reads: CASSLLNRDTEQFF. As DNA, the CDR3 is TGTGCCAGCAGCTTACTGAACAGGGACACTGAGCAGTTCTTC.